This T cell receptor (beta chain) appears in the sequencing data of a study of tumor-infiltrating lymphocytes in primary liver carcinoma. On the study more broadly: The patients presented with primary liver carcinoma, which was managed through surgical resection. Broader study findings: A significantly higher top-250-clone fraction was recorded for tumors than for blood (p = 0.039).

Blood RNA was derived from unsorted whole blood, and germline DNA was extracted too. Trimming stripped 5 bases from V and 2 bases from J, with 9 bases between. Germline values: CDR1 SQVTM, CDR2 ANQGSEA. The CDR3 consists of 12 residues. Production of TCR beta cDNA used approximately 480 ng total RNA together with a constant-region primer. Employing slightly modified ARM-PCR, three nested multiplex PCR rounds were run, and these gave rise to the TCR beta libraries. Forward primers for TRBV1-TRBV30 and a C-beta reverse primer served the first two PCR rounds, at about 10 cycles each. TCRdb itself ran the multiplex PCR reads through MiXCR, one entry per CDR3 protein. In the table there are fewer than 400,000 distinct CDR3 sequences, nearly 60% of which are singletons. Comment on this clonotype: Its antigen is unidentified.

This clonotype was sampled from a woman in her twenties or thirties with primary liver carcinoma and hepatitis B virus infection. The genes are TRBV29-1 and TRBJ1-1; no reliable D call. The sequencing sample was made of peripheral blood. For the CDR3, the DNA is TGCAGCGTTAGGGAAACAAACACTGAAGCTTTCTTT. Protein sequence: CSVRETNTEAFF. Full variable domain (missing parts from reference TRBV29-1 and TRBJ1-1): SAVISQKPSRDICQRGTSLTIQCQVDSQVTMMFWYRQQPGQSLTLIATANQGSEATYESGFVIDKFPISRPNLTFSTLTVSNMSPEDSSIYLCSVRETNTEAFFGQGTRLTVV.